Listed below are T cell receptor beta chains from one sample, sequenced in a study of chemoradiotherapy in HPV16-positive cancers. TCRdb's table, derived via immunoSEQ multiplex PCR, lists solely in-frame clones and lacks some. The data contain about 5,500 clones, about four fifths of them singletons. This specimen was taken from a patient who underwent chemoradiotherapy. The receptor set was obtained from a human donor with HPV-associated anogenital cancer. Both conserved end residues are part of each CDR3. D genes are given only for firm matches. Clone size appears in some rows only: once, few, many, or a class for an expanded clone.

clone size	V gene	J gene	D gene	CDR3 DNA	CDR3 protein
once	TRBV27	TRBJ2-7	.	TGTGCCAGCACGTCAGGAGACTCCTACGAGCAGTACTTC	CASTSGDSYEQYF
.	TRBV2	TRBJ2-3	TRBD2	TGTGCCAGCAGTGAAGGACTAGCGGGCCCTGCGCAGTATTTT	CASSEGLAGPAQYF
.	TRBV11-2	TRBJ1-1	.	TGTGCCAGCAGCTTAGGAGCTCGGGGGGGGAATACTGAAGCTTTCTTT	CASSLGARGGNTEAFF
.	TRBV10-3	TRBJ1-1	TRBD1	TGTGCCATCAGGCCGGGACAGGGTAGGAGGGACACTGAAGCTTTCTTT	CAIRPGQGRRDTEAFF
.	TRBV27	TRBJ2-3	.	TGTGCCAGCAGTTTTTCTTTTGGCAGCACAGATACGCAGTATTTT	CASSFSFGSTDTQYF
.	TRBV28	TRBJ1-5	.	TGTGCCAGCCGGGCGGCAGTCAATCAGCCCCAGCATTTT	CASRAAVNQPQHF
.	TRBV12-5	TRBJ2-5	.	TGTGCTAGTGCCCACACGGACCAAGAGACCCAGTACTTC	CASAHTDQETQYF
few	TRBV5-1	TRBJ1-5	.	TGCGCCAGCAGCACTGGACAGAATCAGCCCCAGCATTTT	CASSTGQNQPQHF
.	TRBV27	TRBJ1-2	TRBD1	TGTGCCAGCAGTTTACGGACAGGGCCTGATGGCTACACCTTC	CASSLRTGPDGYTF
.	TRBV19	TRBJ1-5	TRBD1	TGTGCCAGTATGAACTCAGGGGGCAGCAATCAGCCCCAGCATTTT	CASMNSGGSNQPQHF
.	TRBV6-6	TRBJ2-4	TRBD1	TGTGCCAGCAGTTGGGGACAGGCGGCGATTAACATTCAGTACTTC	CASSWGQAAINIQYF
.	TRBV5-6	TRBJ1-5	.	TGTGCCAGCAGCTCGTATGGGGGGGCCCAGGGGCCCCAGCATTTT	CASSSYGGAQGPQHF
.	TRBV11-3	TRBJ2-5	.	TGTGCCAGCAGCTTTGGACAGCAAGAGACCCAGTACTTC	CASSFGQQETQYF
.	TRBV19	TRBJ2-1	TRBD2	TGTGCCAGTAGTGACGGGAGGGAGGATGAGCAGTTCTTC	CASSDGREDEQFF
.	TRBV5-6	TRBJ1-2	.	TGTGCCAGCAGCCGATGGCAACAGGGCAACTATGGCTACACCTTC	CASSRWQQGNYGYTF
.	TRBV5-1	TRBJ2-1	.	TGCGCCAGCAGCTTGGTAGCGGACCATGAGCAGTTCTTC	CASSLVADHEQFF
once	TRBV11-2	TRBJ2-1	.	TGTGCCAGCAGCTCGGACAGTAGCTCCTACAATGAGCAGTTCTTC	CASSSDSSSYNEQFF
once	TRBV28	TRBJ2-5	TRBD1	TGTGCCAGCAGTTGGCGGACAGGGGGCGCGGAGACCCAGTACTTC	CASSWRTGGAETQYF
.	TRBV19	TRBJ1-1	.	TGTGCCAGTAGTACCCCGGGGCGAAACACTGAAGCTTTCTTT	CASSTPGRNTEAFF
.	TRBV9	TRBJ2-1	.	TGTGCCAGCAGCGTCAACCCCAACAATGAGCAGTTCTTC	CASSVNPNNEQFF
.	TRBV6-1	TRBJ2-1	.	TGTGCCAGCAGTGTCCCCTCATGGGGGCCCTCGAACAATGAGCAGTTCTTC	CASSVPSWGPSNNEQFF
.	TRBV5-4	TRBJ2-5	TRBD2	TGTGCCAGCAGCTCCGCTTTTTCCGCTAGCGGGGGCCAAGAGACCCAGTACTTC	CASSSAFSASGGQETQYF
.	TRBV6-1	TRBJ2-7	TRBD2	TGTGCCAGCAGCCGACTAGCGGGAACCTACGAGCAGTACTTC	CASSRLAGTYEQYF
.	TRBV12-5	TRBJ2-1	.	TGTGCTAGTGGTTTGGACGGGGGCGGGAGACCCTACAATGAGCAGTTCTTC	CASGLDGGGRPYNEQFF
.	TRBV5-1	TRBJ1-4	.	TGCGCCAGCAGCTTTATCAACTATGCAACTAATGAAAAACTGTTTTTT	CASSFINYATNEKLFF
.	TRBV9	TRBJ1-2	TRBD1	TGTGCCAGCAGCCCAGGGGGGGGTTCTAGAGGCTACACCTTC	CASSPGGGSRGYTF
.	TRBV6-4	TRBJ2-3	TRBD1	TGTGCCAGCTCCGGGACAGGGGGAACAGATACGCAGTATTTT	CASSGTGGTDTQYF
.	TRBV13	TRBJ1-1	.	TGTGCCAGCAGCTTAGGACCAGCTACAGGGTCGGTGAACACTGAAGCTTTCTTT	CASSLGPATGSVNTEAFF
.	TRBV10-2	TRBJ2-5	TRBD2	TGCGCCACCCGGACTAGCGGTAAAGAGACCCAGTACTTC	CATRTSGKETQYF
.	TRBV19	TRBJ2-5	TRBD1	TGTGCCAGTAGTAACAGGGGGCTATGGGAGACCCAGTACTTC	CASSNRGLWETQYF
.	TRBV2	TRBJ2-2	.	TGTGCCAGCTATCCCCGAGCCCTGAACACCGGGGAGCTGTTTTTT	CASYPRALNTGELFF
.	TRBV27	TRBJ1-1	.	TGTGCCAGCAGTCCCGTGGCGCTCGTGAACACTGAAGCTTTCTTT	CASSPVALVNTEAFF
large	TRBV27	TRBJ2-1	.	TGTGCCAGCAGTTTAAATGCGGGAAATGAGCAGTTCTTC	CASSLNAGNEQFF
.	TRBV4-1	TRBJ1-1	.	TGCGCCAGCAGCCAAGAACCAGGAATGAACACTGAAGCTTTCTTT	CASSQEPGMNTEAFF
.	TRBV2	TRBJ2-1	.	TGTGCCAGCAGTGTAGATAGCTCCTACAATGAGCAGTTCTTC	CASSVDSSYNEQFF
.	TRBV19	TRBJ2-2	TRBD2	TGTGCCAGCAACCCCGGGACTAGCAACCCCGGGGAGCTGTTTTTT	CASNPGTSNPGELFF
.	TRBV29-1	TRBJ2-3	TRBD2	TGCAGCGTTGAGAGCGGGCGGGAGAACAGATACGCAGTATTT	CSVESGRENRYAVF
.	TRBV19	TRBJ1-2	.	TGTGCCAGTAGTATAGGACGGTTCTATGGCTACACCTTC	CASSIGRFYGYTF
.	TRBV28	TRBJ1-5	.	TGTGCCAGCAGTTCAGGGGCACAGCTCCAGCATTTT	CASSSGAQLQHF
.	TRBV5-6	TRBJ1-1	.	TGTGCCAGCAGCTTAACACCTAACACTGAAGCTTTCTTT	CASSLTPNTEAFF
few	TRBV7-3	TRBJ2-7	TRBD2	TGTGCCAGCAGCCCAGAACTAGCGGGGATCTCCTACGAGCAGTACTTC	CASSPELAGISYEQYF
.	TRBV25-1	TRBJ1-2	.	TGTGCCAGCAGTGGACCCCCGGCGATGGGGCTCTATGGCTACACCTTC	CASSGPPAMGLYGYTF
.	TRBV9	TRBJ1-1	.	TGTGCCAGCAGCCAAATGAACACTGAAGCTTTCTTT	CASSQMNTEAFF
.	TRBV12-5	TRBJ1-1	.	TGTGCTACCTCATGGGGCGTTAACACTGAAGCTTTCTTT	CATSWGVNTEAFF
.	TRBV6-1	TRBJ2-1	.	TGTGCCGGCCTAGGACTGTGGACCGATGAGCAGTTCTTC	CAGLGLWTDEQFF
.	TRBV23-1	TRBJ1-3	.	TGCGCCAGCAGTCAATCAGCTCAGGGGAGCGGAAACACCATATATTTT	CASSQSAQGSGNTIYF